This T cell receptor (beta chain) was identified during a study of shared clonotypes between healthy human individuals. J lost 1 base, V lost 6 bases, and 7 bases had no gene match. In germline, CDR1 is SGHAT, CDR2 FQNNGV. The CDR3 sequence is 15 residues long. Clones were sequenced by immunoSEQ multiplex PCR, and TCRdb holds only the in-frame ones, with some missing. The sample comprises 850,000 to 1,200,000 clones, about 77% of which are singletons, and approximately 1.5% rests with the top ten. Sequencing used memory CD4+ T cells sorted from blood. Subset in this sample: CD45RA-negative fraction. The source is a young man in good health. V gene TRBV11-2 combines with J gene TRBJ2-3, with 7 bases matching TRBD2. CDR3 nucleotides: TGTGCCAGCAGTCCTCGCGGGAGCGGCACAGATACGCAGTATTTT. Protein: CASSPRGSGTDTQYF.